The 26 T cell receptor beta chains presented below share a single source sample, sequenced in a study of cytomegalovirus exposure and HLA in healthy donors. PCR primers comprised 60 Vbeta and 13 Jbeta primers. Here immunoSEQ multiplex PCR was the method, and the copy in TCRdb shows in-frame clones only, minus some. The sample holds about 150,000 clones, around three quarters seen once. The specimen was PBMCs. The receptors originated from a woman aged 40 to 55 in good health and CMV-seronegative.

This clone has a handful of counts. Additional DNA sequences in this sample encode the identical CDR3. The chain recombines TRBV18 with TRBJ2-3; 9 bases are shared with TRBD1. The CDR3 has 15 amino acids. Germline-derived CDR1 and CDR2 are KGHSH and LQKENI. V shed 3 bases, J shed 4 bases, and the junction held 5 bases outside the gene matches. CDR3 bases: TGTGCCAGCTCACCCCAGGGACAGGGAGCAGATACGCAGTATTTT. Its translation is CASSPQGQGADTQYF.

This clone was seen a handful of times. The chain combines TRBV5-1 with TRBJ1-1, with D uncertain. Germline CDR1 and CDR2: SGHRS and YFSETQ. The CDR3 spans 14 residues. Trimming removed 4 bases at V and 4 bases at J, with 14 bases between. CDR3 sequence reads: CASSGRERGTEAFF. CDR3 DNA sequence: TGCGCCAGCAGCGGACGGGAGCGGGGCACTGAAGCTTTCTTT.

V gene TRBV14 combines with J gene TRBJ2-1, with D unclear. Trimming removed 0 bases from V and 6 bases from J, with 9 bases in between. Germline assignment: CDR1 SGHDN and CDR2 FVKESK. This CDR3 comprises 14 residues. The CDR3 DNA follows: TGTGCCAGCAGCCAAGATCTCCTAGTCAATGAGCAGTTCTTC. This gives the protein CASSQDLLVNEQFF.

Only one count was recorded for this clone. This chain links TRBV5-1 with TRBJ2-5, with D perhaps matching TRBD1 (5 bases). Looked up from germline, CDR1 is SGHRS and CDR2 is YFSETQ. The V gene lost 5 bases and the J gene lost 5 bases, with 13 bases spanning the gap. The CDR3 is 13 amino acids. CDR3 DNA sequence: TGCGCCAGCAGGGGGCGGATCGGTGAGACCCAGTACTTC. Translation gives CASRGRIGETQYF.

This rearrangement joins TRBV6-8 to TRBJ1-1; no definite D call. Germline V gene sequence: CDR1 MNHGY, CDR2 SAAAGT. The V end lost 7 bases, the J end lost 3 bases, and 9 bases lay between the germline ends. The CDR3 loop spans 12 amino acids. CDR3 residues: CASTPVYTEAFF. CDR3 nucleotide sequence: TGTGCCAGCACCCCTGTATACACTGAAGCTTTCTTT.

J is TRBJ2-7 and V is TRBV7-9; TRBD2 aligns across 12 bases. V shed 1 base and J 4 bases; nucleotides not matched to a gene: 8. Germline CDR1 reads SEHNR; CDR2 reads FQNEAQ (reference sequence). The CDR3 length is 17 residues. Here the CDR3 reads CASSLVLRTSGTYEQYF. The CDR3 bases are TGTGCCAGCAGCTTAGTACTCCGGACTAGCGGGACGTACGAGCAGTACTTC.

The CDR3 here is CASSDGQGGKLFF. In DNA, the CDR3 is TGTGCCAGCAGTGACGGTCAGGGGGGAAAACTGTTTTTT. The chain recombines TRBV6-4 with TRBJ1-4, with 7 bases fitting TRBD1. With 2 bases clipped from V and 10 bases from J, the junction kept 4 bases outside the gene matches. The CDR3 contains 13 residues. Germline loops: CDR1 MRHNA, CDR2 SNTAGT.

The rearrangement uses TRBV5-4 and TRBJ1-2; 9 nucleotides agree with TRBD1. The CDR3 length is 17 residues. V shed 0 bases and J 3 bases; nucleotides not matched to a gene: 9. The V gene's germline CDR1 is SGHNT and CDR2 YYREEE (reference sequence). CDR3 DNA: TGTGCCAGCAGCTTGGTGGTGGGGGACAGGGCTTACTATGGCTACACCTTC. Its translation: CASSLVVGDRAYYGYTF.

This rearrangement joins TRBV10-1 to TRBJ2-5, with D possibly TRBD2 on 6 matching bases. The CDR3 length is 13 residues. The germline CDR1 and CDR2 sequences are WNHNN and SYGVQD (reference sequence). V dropped 4 bases and J dropped 5 bases, with 11 bases sitting between them. CDR3 sequence: CASSGGVRETQYF. The CDR3 nucleotides are TGCGCCAGCAGTGGGGGGGTGCGGGAGACCCAGTACTTC.

The V and J genes are TRBV11-3 and TRBJ2-1; 7 bases match TRBD2. After removal of 0 bases from V and 7 bases from J, the junction contained 15 bases not matched to a gene. The germline CDR1 and CDR2 sequences are SGHNT and YENEEA. This CDR3 region has 18 residues. DNA for the CDR3: TGTGCCAGCAGCTTAGATCAGGGAGGGTCGGTCTATTCGAATGAGCAGTTCTTC. Its protein is CASSLDQGGSVYSNEQFF.

The rearrangement joins TRBV27 to TRBJ2-3, with 9 bases matching TRBD1. Germline CDR1 reads MNHEY; CDR2 reads SMNVEV (reference sequence). The CDR3 extends over 15 amino acids. V gave up 6 bases and J gave up 5 bases; unmatched junction bases: 9. CDR3 coding DNA: TGTGCCAGCAGCCCCGACAGGGGGGAAGAAGATACGCAGTATTTT. Its translation: CASSPDRGEEDTQYF.

The rearrangement uses TRBV6-1 and TRBJ1-1, with 12 bases identical to TRBD1. Germline assignment: CDR1 MNHNS and CDR2 SASEGT. The CDR3 consists of 14 residues. With 6 bases clipped from V and 5 bases from J, the junction kept 4 bases outside the gene matches. The CDR3 DNA is TGTGCCAGCAGCTGGGACAGGGGGCAGACTGAAGCTTTCTTT. Its protein is CASSWDRGQTEAFF.

CDR3: CASSLLVQGWSGNTIYF. The CDR3 DNA reads as TGTGCCAGCAGCTTATTGGTTCAGGGGTGGTCTGGAAACACCATATATTTT. The V and J genes are TRBV7-8 and TRBJ1-3; a possible D gene is TRBD1 (6 bases). Trimming shortened V by 2 bases and J by 1 base, and 15 bases separated the two germline ends. Germline CDR1 reads SGHVS; CDR2 reads FQNEAQ. The CDR3 totals 17 residues.

The rearrangement joins TRBV6-6 to TRBJ2-5; 7 positions agree with TRBD2. V dropped 6 bases and J dropped 2; count of bases not matched to a gene: 3. Germline assignment: CDR1 MNHNY and CDR2 SVGAGI (reference sequence). This CDR3 has 13 residues. In DNA, the CDR3 is TGTGCCAGCAGGAGCGGGGATCAAGAGACCCAGTACTTC. The encoded protein is CASRSGDQETQYF.

V gene TRBV6-1 combines with J gene TRBJ2-7; 11 bases are shared with TRBD2. The CDR3 loop spans 15 amino acids. Trimming removed 7 bases from V and 1 base from J; junction bases left unmatched: 6. Germline CDR1 MNHNS, CDR2 SASEGT. CDR3 sequence (DNA): TGTGCCAGCACCTATTCTAGCGGGGGGTCCTACGAGCAGTACTTC. Amino acids: CASTYSSGGSYEQYF.

The chain joins TRBV2 to TRBJ1-2, with D unclear. The CDR3 consists of 12 residues. V lost 8 bases and J 1 base, leaving 8 bases between the germline ends. From germline, CDR1 is SNHLY and CDR2 FYNNEI. The CDR3 reads CASLSGNYGYTF. CDR3 in DNA: TGTGCCAGCCTTTCGGGTAACTATGGCTACACCTTC.

This chain uses TRBV6-1 with TRBJ2-7; 7 positions agree with TRBD2. This CDR3 contains 16 residues. Losses at the gene ends were 4 bases for V and 4 bases for J; bases not matched to a gene: 13. Germline V lookup: CDR1 MNHNS, CDR2 SASEGT. The CDR3 region is CASSGWIRDYKYEQYF. The CDR3 DNA follows: TGTGCCAGCAGTGGGTGGATCCGGGACTATAAGTACGAGCAGTACTTC.

This clone was detected once. The chain recombines TRBV6-5 with TRBJ1-1; a possible D gene is TRBD1 (5 bases). CDR3 length: 14 residues. Looked up from germline, CDR1 is MNHEY and CDR2 is SVGAGI. Trimming left V 0 bases short and J 5 bases short, with 10 bases between. CDR3 amino acids: CASSYSTQGTEAFF. CDR3 DNA sequence: TGTGCCAGCAGTTACTCGACCCAGGGAACTGAAGCTTTCTTT.

This chain links TRBV10-3 with TRBJ2-6; 7 nucleotides line up with TRBD1. Germline V gives CDR1 ENHRY, CDR2 SYGVKD. Losses at the gene ends were 5 bases for V and 2 bases for J; bases not matched to a gene: 6. CDR3 size: 16 residues. CDR3 protein: CAISLSQGAGANVLTF. Written as DNA, the CDR3 is TGTGCCATCAGTCTATCCCAGGGGGCTGGGGCCAACGTCCTGACTTTC.

This clone was recorded only once. V is TRBV18 and J is TRBJ1-1, with D possibly TRBD1 on 5 matching bases. Germline CDR1 KGHSH, CDR2 LQKENI. V was pared by 3 bases and J by 3 bases, with 14 bases between. The CDR3 loop spans 15 amino acids. CDR3 protein: CASSPAGTGDTEAFF. CDR3 coding DNA: TGTGCCAGCTCACCCGCGGGGACGGGGGACACTGAAGCTTTCTTT.

The genes are TRBV4-1 and TRBJ2-5; TRBD2 aligns across 14 bases. The length of the CDR3 is 16 residues. Germline lookup yields CDR1 MGHRA and CDR2 YSYEKL. The trim removed 3 bases at V and 11 bases at J, leaving 11 bases unmatched. CDR3 residues: CASSHMGLAGEGEQYF. CDR3 DNA: TGCGCCAGCAGCCACATGGGACTAGCGGGAGAGGGGGAGCAGTACTTC.

Here the CDR3 reads CASSLGGFTEAFF. The CDR3 coding sequence is TGCGCCAGCAGCTTAGGGGGCTTCACTGAAGCTTTCTTT. The V call is TRBV5-1, the J call TRBJ1-1, with 7 bases matching TRBD1. Losses at the gene ends were 2 bases for V and 4 bases for J; bases not matched to a gene: 2. This CDR3 has 13 residues. CDR1 and CDR2 from the germline V gene are SGHRS and YFSETQ.

The chain employs TRBV2 and TRBJ2-3, with 11 bases aligning to TRBD2. The V gene end was trimmed by 6 bases and the J gene end by 4 bases; junction bases not matched to a gene: 9. The CDR3 is 16 amino acids. The germline CDR1 and CDR2 sequences are SNHLY and FYNNEI. In DNA, the CDR3 is TGTGCCAGCAGAATAACTAGCGGGAGAAGTGCAGATACGCAGTATTTT. Residues: CASRITSGRSADTQYF. The complete variable domain, with remaining parts taken from reference TRBV2 and TRBJ2-3, reads EPEVTQTPSHQVTQMGQEVILRCVPISNHLYFYWYRQILGQKVEFLVSFYNNEISEKSEIFDDQFSVERPDGSNFTLKIRSTKLEDSAMYFCASRITSGRSADTQYFGPGTRLTVL.

The CDR3 nucleotides read TGCGCCAGCAGCTTTTTAACCCCTCAGACAGCCCTTTCCACAGATACGCAGTATTTT. Encoded protein: CASSFLTPQTALSTDTQYF. The chain joins TRBV5-1 to TRBJ2-3; perhaps TRBD1 as D (5 bases). V lost 2 bases, J lost 2 bases, and 24 bases lay in between. The germline CDR1 and CDR2 sequences are SGHRS and YFSETQ. The CDR3 covers 19 residues.

The rearrangement uses TRBV9 and TRBJ2-3; 9 positions agree with TRBD1. The CDR3 consists of 15 residues. The trim removed 4 bases at V and 1 base at J, leaving 4 bases unmatched. Per the germline V gene, CDR1 is SGDLS and CDR2 is YYNGEE. The CDR3 DNA is TGTGCCAGCAGCCCGAGGACAGGGGGCACAGATACGCAGTATTTT. This encodes CASSPRTGGTDTQYF.

V usage is TRBV21-1 and J usage is TRBJ2-3; the listed D gene, TRBD2, was not tested against the DNA. TRBV21-1 is tagged as a pseudogene. The CDR3 totals 17 residues. The CDR3 region has the DNA TGTGCCAGCAGCAAACGCTCGGCTAGCGGGGGGTTATATACGCAGTATTTT. This gives the protein CASSKRSASGGLYTQYF.